The 30 T cell receptor beta chains given below trace back to one sample, sequenced in a study of T cell responses to AZD1222 COVID-19 vaccine. Profiled with immunoSEQ multiplex PCR; TCRdb holds only in-frame clones, not every one. Among 84,000 or so clones listed, over 75% were seen once. This material consisted of peripheral blood, taken on day 0 of AZD1222 vaccination. The receptor set was obtained from an adult in good health.

This sequence joins TRBV18 and TRBJ1-3; unclear D gene. V gave up 2 bases and J gave up 0 bases, with 14 bases separating them. CDR1 is KGHSH and CDR2 is LQKENI in the germline V gene. The CDR3 consists of 17 residues. CDR3 DNA sequence: TGTGCCAGCTCACCAAGCGCCGGACGAGCCTCTGGAAACACCATATATTTT. Translation: CASSPSAGRASGNTIYF. The complete variable domain, with remaining parts taken from reference TRBV18 and TRBJ1-3, reads NAGVMQNPRHLVRRRGQEARLRCSPMKGHSHVYWYRQLPEEGLKFMVYLQKENIIDESGMPKERFSAEFPKEGPSILRIQQVVRGDSAAYFCASSPSAGRASGNTIYFGEGSWLTVV.

This sequence joins TRBV6-2 or TRBV6-3 and TRBJ2-7; D remains unclear. From germline, CDR1 is MNHEY and CDR2 SVGEGT. The V and J ends lost 2 bases and 0 bases respectively, with 14 bases between them. The CDR3 is 16 amino acids. The CDR3 here is CASSYPVASSSYEQYF. CDR3 nucleotide sequence: TGTGCCAGCAGTTACCCTGTAGCCTCGAGCTCCTACGAGCAGTACTTC.

This chain links TRBV28 with TRBJ2-2; tentative D call: TRBD1 (5 bases). CDR1 is MDHEN, CDR2 SYDVKM, per germline. This CDR3 contains 14 residues. V was shortened by 5 bases and J by 1 base, with 8 bases between the two germline ends. CDR3: CASSRGLNTGELFF. CDR3 nucleotide sequence: TGTGCCAGCAGTAGGGGCCTGAACACCGGGGAGCTGTTTTTT.

V is TRBV28 and J is TRBJ2-1; D possibly matches TRBD1 or TRBD2 (7 bases each). Deletions cut 7 bases from V and 4 bases from J, with 20 bases between. Per the germline V gene, CDR1 is MDHEN and CDR2 is SYDVKM. This CDR3 contains 16 residues. The CDR3 loop reads CASTGGGLPTYNEQFF. In DNA form, the CDR3 reads TGTGCCAGCACAGGGGGGGGACTACCAACATACAATGAGCAGTTCTTC.

V is TRBV14 and J is TRBJ2-7, with a possible D match to TRBD1 (7 bases). Germline CDR1 SGHDN, CDR2 FVKESK. V lost 1 base, J lost 0 bases, and 19 bases lay in between. The CDR3 spans 18 residues. The DNA for the CDR3 is TGTGCCAGCAGCCAAGTAGGAGGGGGCGGACAATACTCCTACGAGCAGTACTTC. The encoded protein is CASSQVGGGGQYSYEQYF. The full variable domain, completed using reference TRBV14 and TRBJ2-7, is EAGVTQFPSHSVIEKGQTVTLRCDPISGHDNLYWYRRVMGKEIKFLLHFVKESKQDESGMPNNRFLAERTGGTYSTLKVQPAELEDSGVYFCASSQVGGGGQYSYEQYFGPGTRLTVT.

The rearrangement uses TRBV14 and TRBJ2-7; D is uncertain. V was clipped by 4 bases and J by 0 bases, with 19 bases between them. The CDR3 runs to 17 residues. Germline loops: CDR1 SGHDN, CDR2 FVKESK. The CDR3 sequence: CASSPNQGLRGSYEQYF. CDR3 nucleotides: TGTGCCAGCAGCCCTAATCAAGGGCTTCGCGGCTCCTACGAGCAGTACTTC.

V is TRBV27 and J is TRBJ1-5, with a weak D call TRBD1 (5 bases). The germline gives CDR1 MNHEY, CDR2 SMNVEV (reference sequence). V lost 1 base and J lost 3, with 10 bases in between. The CDR3 consists of 15 residues. The DNA of the CDR3 is TGTGCCAGCAGTTTATTTGGGGGAATCAATCAGCCCCAGCATTTT. It specifies CASSLFGGINQPQHF.

The chain uses TRBV3-1 (or the pseudogene TRBV3-2) and TRBJ1-5; D remains ambiguous. Germline loops: CDR1 LGHDT, CDR2 YNNKEL (reference sequence). Trimming left V 4 bases short and J 4 bases short, with 8 bases between. The CDR3 is made up of 13 amino acids. CDR3 sequence (DNA): TGTGCCAGCAGCCTCACATGGAATCAGCCCCAGCATTTT. This translates into CASSLTWNQPQHF.

V usage is TRBV6-5 and J usage is TRBJ1-2; D ambiguous. Germline lookup yields CDR1 MNHEY and CDR2 SVGAGI. Trimming cost V 0 bases and J 2 bases, with 10 bases left between them. CDR3 length: 15 residues. In nucleotides, the CDR3 is TGTGCCAGCAGTTACTCCGACGCGGGAAACTATGGCTACACCTTC. Amino acid sequence: CASSYSDAGNYGYTF.

The J gene is TRBJ2-2, the V gene TRBV29-1, with D possibly being TRBD2 (6 bases). From germline, CDR1 is SQVTM and CDR2 ANQGSEA. The CDR3 consists of 12 residues. The V and J ends lost 3 bases and 6 bases respectively, with 8 bases between them. The CDR3 DNA is TGCAGCGTTGACGGGGGAGCCGGGGAGCTGTTTTTT. Its protein is CSVDGGAGELFF.

V is TRBV6-1 and J is TRBJ1-1, with 9 bases lining up with TRBD1. The V gene end was trimmed by 2 bases and the J gene end by 2 bases; junction bases not matched to a gene: 6. The length of the CDR3 is 16 residues. Germline CDR1 MNHNS, CDR2 SASEGT. As DNA, the CDR3 is TGTGCCAGCAGTGAACAGGTGGGACAGGGAAACACTGAAGCTTTCTTT. Translated: CASSEQVGQGNTEAFF.

This chain's CDR3 is CATSDAGTSVSSTDTQYF. As DNA, the CDR3 is TGTGCCACCAGTGATGCCGGGACTAGCGTCTCTAGCACAGATACGCAGTATTTT. The V gene is TRBV24-1, the J gene TRBJ2-3; TRBD2 matches 10 bases. Germline V gene sequence: CDR1 KGHDR, CDR2 SFDVKD. CDR3 length equals 18 residues. The V segment lost 3 bases and the J segment 0 bases; nucleotides outside the gene matches: 8.

The rearrangement links TRBV5-5 to TRBJ2-5; no definite D call. The CDR3 runs to 12 residues. V lost 0 bases to trimming and J lost 9 bases, with 9 bases between them. CDR1 is SGHKS, CDR2 YYEKEE, per germline (reference sequence). The CDR3 DNA reads TGTGCCAGCAGCTTGGTGTCATTCGCCCAGTACTTC. This sequence encodes CASSLVSFAQYF.

The J gene is TRBJ1-3, the V gene TRBV28; D gene unclear. Germline V CDR1 and CDR2: MDHEN, SYDVKM. With 1 base removed from V and 11 bases from J, the gap between germline ends came to 6 bases. The CDR3 runs 11 residues. The CDR3 DNA reads as TGTGCCAGCAGTTTATCCGGGGCCATATATTTT. Its translation: CASSLSGAIYF.

The genes are TRBV7-9 and TRBJ1-5; the D gene is possibly TRBD1 (5 bases). The V gene's germline CDR1 is SEHNR and CDR2 FQNEAQ (reference sequence). Trimming took 1 base from V and 10 from J, leaving 14 bases between them. CDR3 length: 14 amino acids. This CDR3 is CASSLGGSGGPQHF. The DNA of the CDR3 is TGTGCCAGCAGCTTAGGGGGGAGTGGGGGTCCCCAGCATTTT.

This clone was detected only once. The rearrangement joins TRBV9 to TRBJ1-3; 9 bases align to TRBD1. With V trimmed by 0 bases and J by 5 bases, 3 bases remained unmatched. The CDR3 consists of 15 residues. The germline V gene encodes CDR1 SGDLS and CDR2 YYNGEE. As DNA, the CDR3 is TGTGCCAGCAGCGTAGAGACAGGGGGGAGAAACACCATATATTTT. It encodes CASSVETGGRNTIYF.

This clone was counted once. The genes are TRBV6-5 and TRBJ2-7; no clear D gene. The CDR3 runs to 13 residues. Trimming left V 11 bases short and J 0 bases short, with 14 bases between. Germline CDR1 reads MNHEY; CDR2 reads SVGAGI. The CDR3 bases are TGTGCCTATCGCGCAGAACGCTCCTACGAGCAGTACTTC. Translation: CAYRAERSYEQYF.

The V gene is TRBV28, the J gene TRBJ2-1, with 8 bases identical to TRBD2. V was clipped by 6 bases and J by 6 bases; unmatched bases: 10. Looked up from germline, CDR1 is MDHEN and CDR2 is SYDVKM. The CDR3 contains 15 residues. CDR3 region: CASRHEGTSSNEQFF. As DNA, the CDR3 is TGTGCCAGCAGGCACGAGGGGACTAGTAGCAATGAGCAGTTCTTC.

V is TRBV28 and J is TRBJ1-2; no clear D. V lost 3 bases to trimming and J lost 3 bases, with 11 bases between them. Germline CDR1 reads MDHEN; CDR2 reads SYDVKM. This CDR3 is built from 14 residues. The CDR3 protein is CASSLTSPYYGYTF. CDR3 nucleotides: TGTGCCAGCAGTTTGACTTCCCCCTACTATGGCTACACCTTC.

The chain recombines TRBV27 with TRBJ2-7; D gene unclear. Trimming shortened V by 4 bases and J by 4 bases, and 5 bases separated the two germline ends. The CDR3 length is 11 residues. Germline V gene sequence: CDR1 MNHEY, CDR2 SMNVEV (reference sequence). The CDR3 loop reads CASSSKYEQYF. In DNA form, the CDR3 reads TGTGCCAGCAGTTCAAAATACGAGCAGTACTTC.

The chain carries TRBV9 and TRBJ2-2, with TRBD2 matching over 12 bases. In germline, CDR1 is SGDLS, CDR2 YYNGEE. The CDR3 loop spans 15 amino acids. V was clipped by 4 bases and J by 5 bases; unmatched bases: 3. The DNA of the CDR3 is TGTGCCAGCAGCCGACTAGCGGGAGTTACCGGGGAGCTGTTTTTT. Translating it yields CASSRLAGVTGELFF.

The rearrangement uses TRBV6-5 and TRBJ1-2; tentatively, D is TRBD1 (6 bases). The CDR3 loop spans 15 amino acids. The germline CDR1 and CDR2 sequences are MNHEY and SVGAGI. V lost 2 bases and J 5 bases, leaving 15 bases between the germline ends. In nucleotides, the CDR3 is TGTGCCAGCAGTTACCCGTGGCAGCAGGGGTATGGCTACACCTTC. It encodes CASSYPWQQGYGYTF.

V and J are TRBV6-5 and TRBJ1-1, with D possibly matching TRBD1 (6 bases). Trimming pared 2 bases from V and 1 base from J, leaving 14 bases between. CDR1 is MNHEY, CDR2 SVGAGI, per germline. CDR3 length: 16 amino acids. CDR3: CASSYRTGFSNTEAFF. CDR3 nucleotides: TGTGCCAGCAGTTACCGAACAGGGTTTTCGAACACTGAAGCTTTCTTT.

In its sample, this clone was seen a few times. The chain uses TRBV6-2 or TRBV6-3 and TRBJ2-2; D uncertain. This CDR3 comprises 14 residues. Per germline, CDR1 MNHEY and CDR2 SVGEGT. Trimming pared 2 bases from V and 8 bases from J, leaving 12 bases between. The CDR3 DNA is TGTGCCAGCAGTTACGTAGGCTATTCGGGGGAGCTGTTTTTT. Translation gives CASSYVGYSGELFF.

This rearrangement joins TRBV9 to TRBJ1-2; D is unresolved. Looked up from germline, CDR1 is SGDLS and CDR2 is YYNGEE. V was clipped by 0 bases and J by 7 bases, with 7 bases between them. The CDR3 totals 12 residues. The DNA of the CDR3 is TGTGCCAGCAGCGTAGACAACGCTGGCTACACCTTC. Translating it yields CASSVDNAGYTF. The full variable domain, completed using reference TRBV9 and TRBJ1-2, is DSGVTQTPKHLITATGQRVTLRCSPRSGDLSVYWYQQSLDQGLQFLIQYYNGEERAKGNILERFSAQQFPDLHSELNLSSLELGDSALYFCASSVDNAGYTFGSGTRLTVV.

V gene TRBV19 combines with J gene TRBJ2-1; 9 nucleotides agree with TRBD1. J lost 7 bases, V lost 1 base, and 8 bases had no gene match. The CDR3 sequence is 16 residues long. Germline assignment: CDR1 LNHDA and CDR2 SQIVND (reference sequence). Here the CDR3 DNA reads TGTGCCAGTAGTATAGGTCGGGACAGGGTAATGAATGAGCAGTTCTTC. This translates into CASSIGRDRVMNEQFF.

This clone was observed once. The genes are TRBV19 and TRBJ1-2; TRBD1 matches at 7 bases. Germline values: CDR1 LNHDA, CDR2 SQIVND (reference sequence). V shed 5 bases and J 3 bases; nucleotides not matched to a gene: 6. This CDR3 region has 14 residues. CDR3 nucleotides: TGTGCCAGTAGTCAAACAGGGGTGGACTATGGCTACACCTTC. Translating it yields CASSQTGVDYGYTF.

The chain couples TRBV24-1 to TRBJ1-5; D is undetermined. The CDR3 runs 12 residues. V lost 0 bases and J lost 5, with 1 base in between. Germline V gene lookup returns CDR1 KGHDR and CDR2 SFDVKD. CDR3 coding DNA: TGTGCCACCAGTGATTTGCATCAGCCCCAGCATTTT. This sequence encodes CATSDLHQPQHF.

The chain has TRBV28 and TRBJ1-2; unclear D gene. The V gene lost 7 bases and the J gene lost 8 bases, with 20 bases spanning the gap. The CDR3 totals 14 residues. The germline V gene encodes CDR1 MDHEN and CDR2 SYDVKM. Here the CDR3 DNA reads TGTGCCAGCAAAGAGCTAAGGCAGGCTAGCGGCTACACCTTC. This codes for CASKELRQASGYTF.

This chain uses TRBV18 with TRBJ2-5, with 9 bases that match TRBD1. V lost 4 bases to trimming and J lost 0 bases; unmatched junction nucleotides: 0. The CDR3 spans 14 residues. CDR1 and CDR2 from the germline V gene are KGHSH and LQKENI. The CDR3 here is CASSRDRDQETQYF. CDR3 DNA: TGTGCCAGCTCACGGGACAGGGACCAAGAGACCCAGTACTTC.